This T cell receptor (beta chain) was profiled in a study of T-cell memory formation after mild COVID-19. Study-level points and caveats: The study found balanced CD4/CD8 in clones contracting day 15 to 85 and a CD4+ lean in later expanders.

CDR1 is GTSNPN, CDR2 SVGIG, per germline (reference sequence). CDR3 length: 14 amino acids. Trimming shortened V by 0 bases and J by 0 bases, and 8 bases separated the two germline ends. Points on this clonotype: The antigen remains unidentified.

A single record per CDR3 protein comes from TCRdb applying MiXCR to the 5' RACE reads. The repertoire consists of fewer than 250,000 distinct CDR3 sequences, with roughly a tenth occurring once and the leading ten covering roughly 3%. Specimen: PBMCs or a T cell subset sorted from them (not recorded which). The chain carries TRBV30 and TRBJ1-1; tentative D call: TRBD1 (6 bases). The source is a man between 18 and 35 years old who had mild COVID-19 (a few samples of this study predate the infection). Cell type and time point are not known. CDR3 sequence (DNA): TGTGCCTGGAGTGTACAGGGTCTGAACACTGAAGCTTTCTTT. It translates to CAWSVQGLNTEAFF.